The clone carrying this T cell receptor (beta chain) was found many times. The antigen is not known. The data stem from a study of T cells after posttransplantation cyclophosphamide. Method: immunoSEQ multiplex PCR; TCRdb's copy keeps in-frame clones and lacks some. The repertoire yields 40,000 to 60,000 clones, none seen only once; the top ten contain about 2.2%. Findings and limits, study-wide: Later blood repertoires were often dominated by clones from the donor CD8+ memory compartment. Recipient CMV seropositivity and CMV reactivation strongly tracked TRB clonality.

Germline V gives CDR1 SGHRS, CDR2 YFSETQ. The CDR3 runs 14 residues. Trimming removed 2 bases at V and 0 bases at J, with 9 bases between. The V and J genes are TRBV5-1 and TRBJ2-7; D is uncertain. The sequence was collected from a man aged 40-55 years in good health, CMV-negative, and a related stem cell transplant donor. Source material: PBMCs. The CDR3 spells CASSFRVSSYEQYF. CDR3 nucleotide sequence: TGCGCCAGCAGCTTTCGGGTAAGCTCCTACGAGCAGTACTTC.